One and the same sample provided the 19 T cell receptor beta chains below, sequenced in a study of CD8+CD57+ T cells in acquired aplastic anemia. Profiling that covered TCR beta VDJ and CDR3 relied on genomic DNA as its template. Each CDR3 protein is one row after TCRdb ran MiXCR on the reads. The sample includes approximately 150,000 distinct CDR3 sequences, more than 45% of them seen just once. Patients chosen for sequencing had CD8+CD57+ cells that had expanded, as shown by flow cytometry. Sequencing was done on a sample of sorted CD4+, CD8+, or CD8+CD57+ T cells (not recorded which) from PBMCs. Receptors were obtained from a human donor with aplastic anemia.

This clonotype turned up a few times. CDR3 amino acids: CASSPLTDRSYEQYF. DNA for the CDR3: TGTGCCAGCAGCCCCTTGACAGATAGGAGCTACGAGCAGTACTTC. This chain uses TRBV7-6 with TRBJ2-7, with a weak D call TRBD1 (5 bases). Trimming left V 5 bases short and J 3 bases short, with 17 bases between. This CDR3 region has 15 residues. Germline CDR1 SGHVS, CDR2 FNYEAQ.

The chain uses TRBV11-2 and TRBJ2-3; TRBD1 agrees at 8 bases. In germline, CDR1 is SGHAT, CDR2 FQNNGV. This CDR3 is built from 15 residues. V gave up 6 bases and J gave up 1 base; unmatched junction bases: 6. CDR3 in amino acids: CASSEKDRGTDTQYF. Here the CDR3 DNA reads TGTGCCAGCAGTGAAAAGGACAGGGGCACAGATACGCAGTATTTT.

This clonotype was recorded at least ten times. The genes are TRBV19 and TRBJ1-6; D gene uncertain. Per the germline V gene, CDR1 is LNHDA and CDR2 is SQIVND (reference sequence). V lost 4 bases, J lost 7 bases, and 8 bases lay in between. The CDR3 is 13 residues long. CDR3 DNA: TGTGCCAGTAGTAGGCAATTCAATTCACCCCTCCACTTT. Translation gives CASSRQFNSPLHF.

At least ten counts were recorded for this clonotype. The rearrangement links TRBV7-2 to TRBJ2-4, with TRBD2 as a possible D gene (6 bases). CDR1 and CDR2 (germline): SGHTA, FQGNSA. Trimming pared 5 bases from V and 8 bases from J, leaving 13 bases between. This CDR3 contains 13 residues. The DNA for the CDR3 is TGTGCCAGCAGCGCCGTGGGGGGTGACATTCAGTACTTC. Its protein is CASSAVGGDIQYF.

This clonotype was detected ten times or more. CDR3 residues: CSARGATNEKLFF. CDR3 nucleotide sequence: TGCAGTGCTAGAGGGGCAACTAATGAAAAACTGTTTTTT. The rearrangement uses TRBV20-1 and TRBJ1-4; D not certain. Germline loops: CDR1 DFQATT, CDR2 SNEGSKA (reference sequence). V was pared by 1 base and J by 0 bases, with 3 bases between. CDR3 size: 13 residues.

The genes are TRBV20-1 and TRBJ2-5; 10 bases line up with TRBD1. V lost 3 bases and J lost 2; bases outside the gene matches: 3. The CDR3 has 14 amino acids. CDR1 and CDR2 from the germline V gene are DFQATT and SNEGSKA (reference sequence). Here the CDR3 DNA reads TGCAGTGCTAGGGACAGGGGGGAGCAAGAGACCCAGTACTTC. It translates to CSARDRGEQETQYF.

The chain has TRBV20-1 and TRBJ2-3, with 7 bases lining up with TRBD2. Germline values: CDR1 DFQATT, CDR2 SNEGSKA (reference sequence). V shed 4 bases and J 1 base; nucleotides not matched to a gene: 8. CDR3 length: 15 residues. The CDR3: CSATFLAGGTDTQYF. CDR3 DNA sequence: TGCAGTGCTACGTTCCTGGCGGGGGGCACAGATACGCAGTATTTT.

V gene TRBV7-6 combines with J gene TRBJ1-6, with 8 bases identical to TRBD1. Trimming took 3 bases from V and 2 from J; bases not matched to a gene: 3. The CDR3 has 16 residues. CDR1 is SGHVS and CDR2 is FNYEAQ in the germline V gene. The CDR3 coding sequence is TGTGCCAGCAGCTTGGAGACAGGGGCCTATAATTCACCCCTCCACTTT. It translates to CASSLETGAYNSPLHF.

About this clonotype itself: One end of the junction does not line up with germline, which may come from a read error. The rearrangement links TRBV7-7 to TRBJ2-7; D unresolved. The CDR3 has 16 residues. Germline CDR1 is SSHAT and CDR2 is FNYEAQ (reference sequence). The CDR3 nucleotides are TGTGCTAGCAGCCAGAGCCCTCCACGGATAGGCTACGAGCAGTACTTC. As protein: CASSQSPPRIGYEQYF.

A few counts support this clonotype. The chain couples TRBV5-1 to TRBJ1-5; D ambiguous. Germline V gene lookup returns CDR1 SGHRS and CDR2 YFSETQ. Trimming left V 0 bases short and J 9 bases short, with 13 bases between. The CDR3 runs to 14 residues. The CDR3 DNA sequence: TGCGCCAGCAGCTTGGGTCCAAGTCTTGGGCCCCAGCATTTT. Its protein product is CASSLGPSLGPQHF.

The CDR3 nucleotides are TGTGCCAGCACGGTGGGGGGCTACGAGCAGTACTTC. Translating gives CASTVGGYEQYF. The chain is built from TRBV12-3 or TRBV12-4 and TRBJ2-7; D perhaps matches TRBD2 (6 bases). The CDR3 spans 12 residues. V dropped 7 bases and J dropped 3 bases, with 10 bases sitting between them.

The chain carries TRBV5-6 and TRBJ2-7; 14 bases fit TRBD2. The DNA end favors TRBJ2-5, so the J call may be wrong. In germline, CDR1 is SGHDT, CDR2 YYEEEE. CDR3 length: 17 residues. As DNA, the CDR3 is TGTGCCAGCAGACCCTGGACTAGCGGGAGGCGACAAGAGACCCAGTACTTC. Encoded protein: CASRPWTSGRRQETQYF.

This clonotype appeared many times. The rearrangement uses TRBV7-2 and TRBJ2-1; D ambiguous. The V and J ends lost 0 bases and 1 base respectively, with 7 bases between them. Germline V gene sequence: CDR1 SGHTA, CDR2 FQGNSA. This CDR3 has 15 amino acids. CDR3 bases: TGTGCCAGCAGCTTAGCGGATTCATCCTACAATGAGCAGTTCTTC. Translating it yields CASSLADSSYNEQFF. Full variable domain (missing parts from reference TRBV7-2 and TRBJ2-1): GAGVSQSPSNKVTEKGKDVELRCDPISGHTALYWYRQSLGQGLEFLIYFQGNSAPDKSGLPSDRFSAERTGGSVSTLTIQRTQQEDSAVYLCASSLADSSYNEQFFGPGTRLTVL.

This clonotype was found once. In DNA, the CDR3 is TGTGCCACCAGGGGAACAGGGAATGAGCAGTTCTTC. Its protein product is CATRGTGNEQFF. The rearrangement links TRBV24-1 to TRBJ2-1; TRBD1 might be the D (6 bases). Trimming took off 7 bases at V and 7 bases at J, with 10 bases between the two ends. The CDR3 runs to 12 residues. Per the germline V gene, CDR1 is KGHDR and CDR2 is SFDVKD.

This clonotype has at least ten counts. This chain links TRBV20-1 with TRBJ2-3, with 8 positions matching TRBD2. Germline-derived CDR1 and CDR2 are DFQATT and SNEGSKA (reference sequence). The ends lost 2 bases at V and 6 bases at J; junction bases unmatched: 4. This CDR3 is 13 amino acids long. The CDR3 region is CSARSGGPDTQYF. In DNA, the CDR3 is TGCAGTGCTAGATCGGGGGGGCCCGATACGCAGTATTTT.

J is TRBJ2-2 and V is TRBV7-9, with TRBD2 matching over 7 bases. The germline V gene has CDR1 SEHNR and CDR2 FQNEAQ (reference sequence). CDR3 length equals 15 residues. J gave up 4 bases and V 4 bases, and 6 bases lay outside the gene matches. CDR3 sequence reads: CASSSRTRITGELFF. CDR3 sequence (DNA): TGTGCCAGCAGCTCCCGGACTAGAATCACCGGGGAGCTGTTTTTT.

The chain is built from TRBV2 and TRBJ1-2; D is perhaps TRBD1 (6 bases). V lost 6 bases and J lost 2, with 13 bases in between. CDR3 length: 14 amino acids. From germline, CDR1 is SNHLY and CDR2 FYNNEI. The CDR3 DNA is TGTGCCAGCAGGAGGGACATCAGGAACTATGGCTACACCTTC. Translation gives CASRRDIRNYGYTF.

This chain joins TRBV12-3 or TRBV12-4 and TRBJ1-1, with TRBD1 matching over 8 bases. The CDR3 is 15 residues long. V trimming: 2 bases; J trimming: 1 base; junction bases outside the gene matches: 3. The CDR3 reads CASSLPQGGNTEAFF. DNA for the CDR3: TGTGCCAGCAGTTTACCACAGGGGGGGAACACTGAAGCTTTCTTT.

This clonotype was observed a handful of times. CDR3 DNA sequence: TGTGCCACCAGTGATGTTACAGCGGTGCCCCAGCATTTT. This encodes CATSDVTAVPQHF. The rearrangement uses TRBV24-1 and TRBJ1-5; unclear D gene. The CDR3 consists of 13 residues. V lost 3 bases and J lost 9, with 11 bases in between. Germline values: CDR1 KGHDR, CDR2 SFDVKD.